This T cell receptor beta chain is drawn from a study of chemoradiotherapy in HPV16-positive cancers. Study as a whole: Candidate HPV-specific T-cell clones and common TCR motifs came from functional assays in a couple of HPV16-positive patients. The study's findings and limits: Better recurrence-free survival went with HPV-responsive T-cell expansion in HPV16-positive patients. Candidate HPV-specific clones and E7-related TCR motifs grew in tumor during treatment.

The protocol was immunoSEQ multiplex PCR, while the TCRdb copy is restricted to in-frame clones and leaves out a portion. The sample shows tens of thousands of clones, about four fifths of them seen only once. Germline loops: CDR1 LNHDA, CDR2 SQIVND (reference sequence). This CDR3 spans 19 amino acids. Trimming pared 5 bases from V and 1 base from J, leaving 23 bases between. As for this clone: Its specificity is not known.

The sequence was obtained from a human donor with HPV-associated anogenital cancer. The sequencing used blood, collected from a patient who underwent chemoradiotherapy. The chain is built from TRBV19 and TRBJ2-2, with TRBD2 as a possible D gene (6 bases). In DNA, the CDR3 is TGTGCCAGTAGTCCGATAGGTGGGATTAGCGGTGAGAACACCGGGGAGCTGTTTTTT. The encoded protein is CASSPIGGISGENTGELFF.